The 23 T cell receptor beta chains below all came from one sample that was sequenced in a study of low-dose radiotherapy and immunotherapy resistance in tumors. TRAV- and TRBV-specific primers were used for first-strand cDNA, which covered alpha and beta chains. TCRs underwent around 18 PCR cycles of amplification with a constant-region primer and V-primer adapter. Via MiXCR, TCRdb re-called the reads, giving one row per CDR3 protein. The sample has about 7,300 distinct CDR3 sequences; 75% to 85% are singletons. Receptors originate from a human donor with advanced metastatic prostate, ovarian, gallbladder or colorectal cancer (not recorded which). This table probably holds off-target reads from a library built for another chain.

J is TRBJ2-1 and V is TRBV5-1; 7 bases map to TRBD2. The germline V gene encodes CDR1 SGHRS and CDR2 YFSETQ. The trim removed 4 bases at V and 3 bases at J, leaving 10 bases unmatched. The CDR3 runs 16 residues. CDR3 coding DNA: TGCGCCAGCAGCGGAAGCGGGGCCTTCCTCTACAATGAGCAGTTCTTC. Encoded protein: CASSGSGAFLYNEQFF.

This chain connects TRBV9 to TRBJ2-5; D could derive from TRBD1 or TRBD2 (6 bases each). The CDR3 contains 14 residues. The germline gives CDR1 SGDLS, CDR2 YYNGEE. Trimming took 3 bases from V and 5 from J, leaving 14 bases between them. CDR3 amino acids: CASSGGTLGETQYF. The CDR3 bases are TGTGCCAGCAGCGGCGGGACACTCGGGGAGACCCAGTACTTC.

The CDR3 DNA follows: TGTGCCAGCAGTCACCTCACAATTAACAGGGTACGGAACACTGAAGCTTTCTTT. It is translated as CASSHLTINRVRNTEAFF. This chain connects TRBV2 to TRBJ1-1; TRBD1 might be the D (6 bases). V was pared by 5 bases and J by 1 base, with 23 bases between. This CDR3 spans 18 amino acids. Germline V gene lookup returns CDR1 SNHLY and CDR2 FYNNEI.

V usage is TRBV4-2 and J usage is TRBJ1-1, with D possibly matching TRBD1 (6 bases). V was clipped by 0 bases and J by 5 bases, with 16 bases between them. Germline values: CDR1 LGHNA, CDR2 YNFKEQ. CDR3 length: 16 amino acids. CDR3 sequence reads: CASSQEGGLIGTEAFF. For the CDR3, the DNA is TGTGCCAGCAGCCAAGAGGGGGGCTTGATCGGGACTGAAGCTTTCTTT.

The chain is built from TRBV3-1 and TRBJ1-1; possible D gene TRBD1, 5 bases. Trimming shortened V by 2 bases and J by 1 base, and 8 bases separated the two germline ends. CDR1 is LGHDT and CDR2 is YNNKEL in the germline V gene (reference sequence). The CDR3 loop spans 14 amino acids. The CDR3 spells CASSQQGRNTEAFF. CDR3 DNA sequence: TGTGCCAGCAGCCAACAGGGAAGGAACACTGAAGCTTTCTTT.

The chain joins TRBV20-1 to TRBJ1-5, with D hard to call. Germline V lookup: CDR1 DFQATT, CDR2 SNEGSKA (reference sequence). V gave up 1 base and J gave up 0 bases, with 16 bases separating them. This CDR3 has 17 amino acids. Here the CDR3 DNA reads TGCAGTGCTAGAGCCCCCCGGGCGGCGGATAGCAATCAGCCCCAGCATTTT. Its protein product is CSARAPRAADSNQPQHF.

The rearrangement uses TRBV6-5 and TRBJ2-1, with D possibly being TRBD2 (6 bases). V lost 4 bases and J 7 bases, leaving 14 bases between the germline ends. This CDR3 is built from 14 residues. The germline V gene encodes CDR1 MNHEY and CDR2 SVGAGI. The CDR3 bases are TGTGCCAGCAGTTCCATACCGACTAGAAATGAGCAGTTCTTC. Residues: CASSSIPTRNEQFF.

The gene calls are TRBV20-1 and TRBJ1-2; unclear D gene. Germline V lookup: CDR1 DFQATT, CDR2 SNEGSKA (reference sequence). The length of the CDR3 is 14 residues. V was pared by 3 bases and J by 0 bases, with 11 bases between. The CDR3 DNA is TGCAGTGCTAGCCTCGGATCCTCTAACTATGGCTACACCTTC. Its translation is CSASLGSSNYGYTF.

The chain links TRBV3-1 to TRBJ2-3, with D perhaps TRBD2 (6 bases). The V gene lost 2 bases and the J gene lost 5 bases, with 14 bases spanning the gap. The CDR3 totals 15 residues. The germline V gene encodes CDR1 LGHDT and CDR2 YNNKEL (reference sequence). The CDR3 sequence: CASSQTIGGGDTQYF. In nucleotides, the CDR3 is TGTGCCAGCAGCCAAACTATCGGGGGTGGAGATACGCAGTATTTT.

V gene TRBV18 combines with J gene TRBJ1-2, with D unclear. Germline CDR1 is KGHSH and CDR2 is LQKENI. This CDR3 is 16 amino acids long. Trimming left V 6 bases short and J 0 bases short, with 17 bases between. CDR3 protein: CASSQLQSQPNYGYTF. CDR3 coding DNA: TGTGCCAGCTCGCAGCTACAGAGCCAGCCTAACTATGGCTACACCTTC.

The chain's CDR3 is CASSQDQLVYEQYF. The CDR3, as DNA: TGTGCCAGCAGCCAAGATCAACTAGTCTACGAGCAGTACTTC. The chain has TRBV3-1 and TRBJ2-7; a possible D gene is TRBD2 (5 bases). This CDR3 has 14 residues. Germline V lookup: CDR1 LGHDT, CDR2 YNNKEL (reference sequence). Trimming took off 0 bases at V and 3 bases at J, with 9 bases between the two ends.

CDR3 sequence (DNA): TGTGCCAGCAGCTTGGGTGGGGGAGCAGATACGCAGTATTTT. The encoded protein is CASSLGGGADTQYF. The genes are TRBV5-6 and TRBJ2-3; either TRBD1 or TRBD2 may fit D (5 bases each). This CDR3 has 14 amino acids. With 0 bases removed from V and 4 bases from J, the gap between germline ends came to 9 bases. CDR1 and CDR2 from the germline V gene are SGHDT and YYEEEE.

This clonotype has a handful of counts. The gene calls are TRBV11-2 and TRBJ2-5; D remains ambiguous. The CDR3 is 15 amino acids. Germline V gene data show CDR1 as SGHAT and CDR2 as FQNNGV. Trimming shortened V by 0 bases and J by 2 bases, and 10 bases separated the two germline ends. The CDR3 region has the DNA TGTGCCAGCAGCTTAGATCGGGCGCAGCAAGAGACCCAGTACTTC. Its translation is CASSLDRAQQETQYF.

The CDR3 DNA sequence: TGTGCCAGCAGCTTGAGTCCGGGGGCGAACACTGAAGCTTTCTTT. Amino acid sequence: CASSLSPGANTEAFF. The genes are TRBV5-5 and TRBJ1-1; D possibly corresponds to TRBD1 (6 bases). Trimming left V 1 base short and J 1 base short, with 11 bases between. The germline V gene encodes CDR1 SGHKS and CDR2 YYEKEE (reference sequence). The CDR3 runs 15 residues.

The V call is TRBV7-6, the J call TRBJ1-5, with D hard to call. CDR1 is SGHVS and CDR2 is FNYEAQ in the germline V gene. The CDR3 has 14 amino acids. V shed 4 bases and J shed 4 bases, with 11 bases lying between them. CDR3 loop: CASSWAIGNQPQHF. CDR3 in DNA: TGTGCCAGCAGCTGGGCCATAGGGAATCAGCCCCAGCATTTT.

V is TRBV10-2 and J is TRBJ2-7, with D possibly matching TRBD1 (5 bases). This CDR3 is built from 12 residues. Germline lookup yields CDR1 WSHSY and CDR2 SAAADI. V shed 2 bases and J shed 5 bases, with 7 bases lying between them. CDR3 sequence (DNA): TGCGCCAGCAGTGAGATCAGGGACGAGCAGTACTTC. Its translation is CASSEIRDEQYF.

This chain connects TRBV4-1 to TRBJ1-2; D is ambiguous. The germline V gene encodes CDR1 MGHRA and CDR2 YSYEKL. Deletions cut 2 bases from V and 8 bases from J, with 18 bases between. This CDR3 is built from 15 residues. CDR3 protein: CASSQLPFRDGGYTF. CDR3 in DNA: TGCGCCAGCAGCCAATTGCCCTTTAGGGATGGAGGCTACACCTTC.

The genes are TRBV15 and TRBJ1-2; tentatively, D is TRBD1 (6 bases). V was pared by 0 bases and J by 7 bases, with 12 bases between. The CDR3 has 14 residues. The germline CDR1 and CDR2 sequences are LNHNV and YYDKDF (reference sequence). DNA for the CDR3: TGTGCCACCAGCAGAGAGGGGGGGGCGCTTGGCTACACCTTC. As protein: CATSREGGALGYTF.

The chain combines TRBV3-1 with TRBJ2-1, with 12 bases matching TRBD2. Trimming cost V 1 base and J 7 bases; bases outside gene matches: 5. The CDR3 is 16 residues long. Per germline, CDR1 LGHDT and CDR2 YNNKEL (reference sequence). CDR3 bases: TGTGCCAGCAGCCAAGCTCCTAGCGGGGGGGCAAATGAGCAGTTCTTC. The encoded protein is CASSQAPSGGANEQFF.

The V gene is TRBV12-3 or TRBV12-4, the J gene TRBJ2-7; D possibly corresponds to TRBD2 (5 bases). The V gene lost 4 bases and the J gene lost 2 bases, with 6 bases spanning the gap. The CDR3 length is 12 residues. CDR3 DNA: TGTGCCAGCAGTTCCGGGACCTACGAGCAGTACTTC. Amino acid sequence: CASSSGTYEQYF.

This clonotype was seen just once. This rearrangement joins TRBV4-2 to TRBJ2-1, with D possibly matching TRBD1 (5 bases). V was trimmed by 5 bases and J by 13 bases, leaving 18 bases between them. The CDR3 is made up of 13 amino acids. Looked up from germline, CDR1 is LGHNA and CDR2 is YNFKEQ. As DNA, the CDR3 is TGTGCCAGCAGCGAACCCAGGGCCAATCGTCAGTTCTTC. Encoded protein: CASSEPRANRQFF.

Concerning this clonotype: At one end, the junction sequence differs from germline, possibly due to a read error. V usage is TRBV5-1 and J usage is TRBJ2-1, with 8 bases that match TRBD2. CDR3 length equals 16 residues. CDR1 is SGHRS, CDR2 YFSETQ, per germline. CDR3 nucleotide sequence: TGTGCCAGCAGCTTGACACTAGCGGATTACTACAATGAGCAGTTCTTC. This translates into CASSLTLADYYNEQFF.

The chain couples TRBV20-1 to TRBJ2-5; 10 nucleotides match TRBD2. Germline assignment: CDR1 DFQATT and CDR2 SNEGSKA (reference sequence). V trimming: 2 bases; J trimming: 6 bases; junction bases outside the gene matches: 6. The CDR3 contains 14 residues. This CDR3 reads CSARPGTSVKTQYF. The CDR3 region has the DNA TGCAGTGCTAGACCTGGGACTAGCGTTAAGACCCAGTACTTC.